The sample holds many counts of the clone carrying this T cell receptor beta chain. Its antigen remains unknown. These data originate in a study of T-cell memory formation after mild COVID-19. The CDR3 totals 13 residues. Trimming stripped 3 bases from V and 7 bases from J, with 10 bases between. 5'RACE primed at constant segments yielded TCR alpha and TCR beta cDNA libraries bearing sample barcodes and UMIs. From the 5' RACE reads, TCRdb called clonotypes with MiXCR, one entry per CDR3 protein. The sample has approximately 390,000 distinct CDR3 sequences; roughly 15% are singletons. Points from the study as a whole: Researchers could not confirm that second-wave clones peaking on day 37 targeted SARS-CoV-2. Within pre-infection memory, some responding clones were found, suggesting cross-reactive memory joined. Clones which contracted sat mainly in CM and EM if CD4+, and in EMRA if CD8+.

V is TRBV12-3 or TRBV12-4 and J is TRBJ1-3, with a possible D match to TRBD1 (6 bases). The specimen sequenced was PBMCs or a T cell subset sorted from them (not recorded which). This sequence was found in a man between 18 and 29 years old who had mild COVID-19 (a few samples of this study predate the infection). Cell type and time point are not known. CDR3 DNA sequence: TGTGCCAGCAGTTTGGGTCAGGGGAACACCATATATTTT. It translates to CASSLGQGNTIYF.